The source of this TCR beta chain is a study of blood T cell repertoires in COVID-19. Study-level background: The samples span acute and convalescent COVID-19 from the United States, Italy and Spain.

Original data processing: Amplification with reference gene primers provided the estimates of nucleated cell counts. TCRdb's copy holds only in-frame clones and misses some; the assay was immunoSEQ multiplex PCR. The V and J calls and clone size were taken over from that table, and D and trimming were inferred from the DNA. This table holds 130,000 to 150,000 clones, about 80% found once. Trimming stripped 1 base from V and 0 bases from J, with 5 bases between. The CDR3 totals 14 residues. The germline CDR1 and CDR2 sequences are SGHKS and YYEKEE (reference sequence). The specimen sequenced was peripheral blood. This chain connects TRBV5-5 to TRBJ2-1; weak D call: TRBD2 (5 bases). This receptor was obtained from a man between 65 and 85 years old who had recovered from COVID-19. CDR3 DNA: TGTGCCAGCAGCTTGCGGGACTCCTACAATGAGCAGTTCTTC. It specifies CASSLRDSYNEQFF.